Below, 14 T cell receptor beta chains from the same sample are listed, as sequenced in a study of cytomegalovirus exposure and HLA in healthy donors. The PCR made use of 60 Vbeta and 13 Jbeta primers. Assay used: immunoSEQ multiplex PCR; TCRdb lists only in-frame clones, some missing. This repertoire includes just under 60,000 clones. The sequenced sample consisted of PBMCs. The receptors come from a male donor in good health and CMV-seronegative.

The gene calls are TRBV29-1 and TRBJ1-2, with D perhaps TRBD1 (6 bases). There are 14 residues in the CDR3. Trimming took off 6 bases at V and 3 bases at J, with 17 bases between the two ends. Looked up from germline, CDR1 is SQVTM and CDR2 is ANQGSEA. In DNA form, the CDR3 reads TGCAGCGTGTCAATGGGGGCTCAACACTATGGCTACACCTTC. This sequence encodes CSVSMGAQHYGYTF.

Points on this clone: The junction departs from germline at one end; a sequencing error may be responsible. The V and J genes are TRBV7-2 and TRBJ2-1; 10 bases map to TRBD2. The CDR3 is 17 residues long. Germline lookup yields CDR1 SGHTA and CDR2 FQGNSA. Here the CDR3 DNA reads TGTGCCAGCTCCCTTAGCGGGGGGCCCAGCTCCGACAATGAGCAGTTCTTC. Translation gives CASSLSGGPSSDNEQFF.

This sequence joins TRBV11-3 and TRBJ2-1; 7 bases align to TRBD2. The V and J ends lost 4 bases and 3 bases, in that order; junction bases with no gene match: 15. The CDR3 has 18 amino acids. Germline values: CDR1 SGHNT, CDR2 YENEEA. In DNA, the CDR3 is TGTGCCAGCAGCTCCGAGCATGGCGGGAGCAATCACTACAATGAGCAGTTCTTC. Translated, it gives CASSSEHGGSNHYNEQFF.

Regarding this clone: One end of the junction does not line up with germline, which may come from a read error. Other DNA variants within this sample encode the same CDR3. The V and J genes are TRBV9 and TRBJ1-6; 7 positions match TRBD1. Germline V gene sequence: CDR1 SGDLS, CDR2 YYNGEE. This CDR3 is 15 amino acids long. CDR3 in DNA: TGTGCCAGCAGCGTAGAAGGGGGCGGCGATTCACCCCTACACTTT. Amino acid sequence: CASSVEGGGDSPLHF.

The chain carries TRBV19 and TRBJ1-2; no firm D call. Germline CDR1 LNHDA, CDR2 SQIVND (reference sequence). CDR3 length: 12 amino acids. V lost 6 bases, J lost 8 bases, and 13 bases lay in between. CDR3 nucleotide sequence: TGTGCCAGTAGCCCAAGCCCGGGAGGCTACACCTTC. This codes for CASSPSPGGYTF.

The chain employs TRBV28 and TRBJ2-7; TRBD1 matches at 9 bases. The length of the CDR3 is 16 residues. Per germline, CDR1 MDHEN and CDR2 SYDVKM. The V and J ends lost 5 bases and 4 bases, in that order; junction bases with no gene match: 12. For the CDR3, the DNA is TGTGCCAGCAGTATCGTGCGGACAGGGGAAGATTACGAGCAGTACTTC. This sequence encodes CASSIVRTGEDYEQYF.

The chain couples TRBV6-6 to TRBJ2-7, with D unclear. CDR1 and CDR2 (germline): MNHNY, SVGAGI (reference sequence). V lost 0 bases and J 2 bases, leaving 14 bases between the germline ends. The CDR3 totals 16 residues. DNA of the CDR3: TGTGCCAGCAGTTACTCGCCCCAGGCTCTGGCCTACGAGCAGTACTTC. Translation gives CASSYSPQALAYEQYF.

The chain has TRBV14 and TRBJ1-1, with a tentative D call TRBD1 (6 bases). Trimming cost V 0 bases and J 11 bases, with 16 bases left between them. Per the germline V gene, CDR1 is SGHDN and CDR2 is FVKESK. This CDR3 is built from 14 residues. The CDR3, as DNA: TGTGCCAGCAGCCAAGACCGCAGGGGCGGGTGGGCTTTCTTT. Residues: CASSQDRRGGWAFF.

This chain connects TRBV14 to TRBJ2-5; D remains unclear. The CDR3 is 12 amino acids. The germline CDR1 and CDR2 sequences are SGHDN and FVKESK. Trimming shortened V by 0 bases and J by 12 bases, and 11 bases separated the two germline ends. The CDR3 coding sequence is TGTGCCAGCAGCCAAGACGAGTCGACAAAGTACTTC. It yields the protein CASSQDESTKYF.

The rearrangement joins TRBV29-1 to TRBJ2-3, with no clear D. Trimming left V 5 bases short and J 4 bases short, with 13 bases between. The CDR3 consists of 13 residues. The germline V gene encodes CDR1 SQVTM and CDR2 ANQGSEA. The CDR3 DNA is TGCAGCGTTAACCTCTACCGGGCAGATACGCAGTATTTT. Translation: CSVNLYRADTQYF.

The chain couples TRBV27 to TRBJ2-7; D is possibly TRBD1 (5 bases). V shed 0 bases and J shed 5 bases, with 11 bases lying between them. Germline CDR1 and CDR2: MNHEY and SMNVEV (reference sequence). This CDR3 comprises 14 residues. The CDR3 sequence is CASSLSPGPHEQYF. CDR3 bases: TGTGCCAGCAGTTTATCCCCAGGGCCGCACGAGCAGTACTTC.

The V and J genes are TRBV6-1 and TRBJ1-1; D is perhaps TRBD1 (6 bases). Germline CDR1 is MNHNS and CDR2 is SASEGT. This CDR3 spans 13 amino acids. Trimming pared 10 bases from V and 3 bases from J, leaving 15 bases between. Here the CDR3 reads CATSRGQYTEAFF. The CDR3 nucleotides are TGTGCCACCTCCCGGGGACAATACACTGAAGCTTTCTTT.

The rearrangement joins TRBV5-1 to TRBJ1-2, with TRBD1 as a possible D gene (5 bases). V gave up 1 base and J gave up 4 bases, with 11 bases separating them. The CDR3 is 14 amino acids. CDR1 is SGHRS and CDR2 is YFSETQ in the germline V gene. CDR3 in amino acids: CASSLSGGTYGYTF. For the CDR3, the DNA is TGCGCCAGCAGCTTGTCTGGGGGGACCTATGGCTACACCTTC.

The CDR3 DNA is TGTGCCAGTAGTCTACGGGGGACTTCAGGATACGGCTACACCTTC. Translated, it gives CASSLRGTSGYGYTF. The rearrangement uses TRBV19 and TRBJ1-2, with D perhaps TRBD1 (5 bases). The CDR3 consists of 15 residues. Between the trimmed V and J ends, which lost 5 bases and 8 bases, there was a span of 21 bases. Germline V CDR1 and CDR2: LNHDA, SQIVND (reference sequence).